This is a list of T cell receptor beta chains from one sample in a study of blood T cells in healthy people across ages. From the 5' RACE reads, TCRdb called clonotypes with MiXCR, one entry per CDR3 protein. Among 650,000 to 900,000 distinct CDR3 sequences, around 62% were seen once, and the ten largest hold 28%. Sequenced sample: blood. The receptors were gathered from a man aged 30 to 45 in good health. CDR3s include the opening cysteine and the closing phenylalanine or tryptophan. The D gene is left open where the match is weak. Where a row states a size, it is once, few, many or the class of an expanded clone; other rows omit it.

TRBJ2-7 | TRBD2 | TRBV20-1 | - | CSAAGGANEQYF | TGCAGTGCTGCCGGGGGGGCTAACGAGCAGTACTTC
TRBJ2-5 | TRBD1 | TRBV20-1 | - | CSARGQGAASYNEQYF | TGCAGTGCTAGAGGCCAGGGGGCAGCATCCTACAATGAGCAGTACTTC
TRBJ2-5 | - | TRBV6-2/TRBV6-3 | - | CASSYALSVFQYF | TGTGCCAGCAGTTACGCCCTGAGCGTTTTTCAGTACTTC
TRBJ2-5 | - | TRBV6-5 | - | CATEGKETQYF | TGTGCCACGGAGGGGAAAGAGACCCAGTACTTC
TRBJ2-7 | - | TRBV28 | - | CASLPPGPGEQYF | TGTGCCAGCCTGCCTCCGGGACCCGGCGAGCAGTACTTC
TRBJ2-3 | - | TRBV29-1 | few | CSGFQQGRTDTQYF | TGCAGCGGCTTCCAGCAGGGCCGCACAGATACGCAGTATTTT
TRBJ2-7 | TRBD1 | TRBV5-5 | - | CASSSFGTGAYEQYF | TGTGCCAGCAGCAGTTTCGGGACAGGAGCCTACGAGCAGTACTTC
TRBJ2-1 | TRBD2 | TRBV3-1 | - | CASRGTSGAYNEQFF | TGTGCCAGCAGGGGAACTAGCGGAGCTTACAATGAGCAGTTCTTC
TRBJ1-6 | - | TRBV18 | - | CASSPGDSYNSPLHF | TGTGCCAGCTCACCGGGGGACTCCTATAATTCACCCCTCCACTTT
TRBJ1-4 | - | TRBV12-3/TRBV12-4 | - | CASSPGRTVNEKLFF | TGTGCCAGCAGTCCGGGTCGGACAGTTAATGAAAAACTGTTTTTT
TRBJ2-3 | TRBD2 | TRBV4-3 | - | CASSQGGGGTFTDTQYF | TGCGCCAGCAGCCAAGGCGGCGGGGGGACGTTCACAGATACGCAGTATTTT
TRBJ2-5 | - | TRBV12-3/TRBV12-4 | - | CASRFRSLIQETQYF | TGTGCCAGCAGATTTCGGAGCCTGATACAAGAGACCCAGTACTTC
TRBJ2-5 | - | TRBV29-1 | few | CSVVVRGRETQYF | TGCAGCGTTGTAGTACGGGGTCGGGAGACCCAGTACTTC
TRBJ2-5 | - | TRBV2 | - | CASSEGHGLETQYF | TGTGCCAGCAGTGAAGGCCACGGACTAGAGACCCAGTACTTC
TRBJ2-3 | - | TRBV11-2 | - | CASSSRGPRVTDTQYF | TGTGCCAGCAGCTCCAGGGGACCAAGAGTAACAGATACGCAGTATTTT
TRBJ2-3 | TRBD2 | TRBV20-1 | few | CSATGLAGTDTQYF | TGCAGTGCAACGGGACTAGCGGGCACAGATACGCAGTATTTT
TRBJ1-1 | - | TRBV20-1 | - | CSAIGLGTEAFF | TGCAGTGCGATCGGGCTCGGCACTGAAGCTTTCTTT
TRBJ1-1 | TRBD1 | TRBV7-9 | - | CASSRLQGTNTEAFF | TGTGCCAGCAGCCGACTACAGGGGACGAACACTGAAGCTTTCTTT
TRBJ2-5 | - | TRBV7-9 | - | CASGPQSSTETQYF | TGTGCCAGCGGCCCACAGAGCAGCACCGAGACCCAGTACTTC
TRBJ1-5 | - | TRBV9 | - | CASSVTMDSQPQHF | TGTGCCAGCAGCGTAACCATGGATAGTCAGCCCCAGCATTTT
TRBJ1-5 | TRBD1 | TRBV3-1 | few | CASSRWDRSGNQPQHF | TGTGCCAGCAGCCGCTGGGACAGGTCGGGCAATCAGCCCCAGCATTTT
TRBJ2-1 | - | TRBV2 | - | CASNQFGGGSRNEQFF | TGTGCCAGCAATCAATTCGGGGGTGGGTCCCGTAATGAGCAGTTCTTC
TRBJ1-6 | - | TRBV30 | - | CAWRLSTGSPLHF | TGTGCCTGGAGGCTCTCTACGGGATCACCCCTCCACTTT
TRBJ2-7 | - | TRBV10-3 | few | CAISESHYQGGEQYF | TGTGCCATCAGTGAGTCCCACTATCAGGGGGGCGAGCAGTACTTC
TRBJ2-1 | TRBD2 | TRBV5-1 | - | CASSDQRGGSHNEQFF | TGCGCCAGCAGCGACCAGCGGGGGGGCTCCCACAATGAGCAGTTCTTC
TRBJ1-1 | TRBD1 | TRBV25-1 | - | CASSELSGQGVTEAFF | TGTGCCAGCAGTGAACTAAGTGGACAGGGTGTCACTGAAGCTTTCTTT
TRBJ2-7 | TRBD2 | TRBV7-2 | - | CASRHSPVAGPYEQYF | TGTGCCAGCAGACACTCGCCAGTAGCGGGCCCCTACGAGCAGTACTTC
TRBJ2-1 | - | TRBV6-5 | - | CASSNDDNEQFF | TGTGCCAGCAGCAACGACGACAATGAGCAGTTCTTC
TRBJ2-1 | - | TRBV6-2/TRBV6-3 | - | CASRSNRVGNEQFF | TGTGCCAGCAGATCAAACAGGGTCGGGAATGAGCAGTTCTTC
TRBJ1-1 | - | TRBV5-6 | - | CASSPPGSEAFF | TGTGCCAGCAGCCCCCCGGGTAGTGAAGCTTTCTTT